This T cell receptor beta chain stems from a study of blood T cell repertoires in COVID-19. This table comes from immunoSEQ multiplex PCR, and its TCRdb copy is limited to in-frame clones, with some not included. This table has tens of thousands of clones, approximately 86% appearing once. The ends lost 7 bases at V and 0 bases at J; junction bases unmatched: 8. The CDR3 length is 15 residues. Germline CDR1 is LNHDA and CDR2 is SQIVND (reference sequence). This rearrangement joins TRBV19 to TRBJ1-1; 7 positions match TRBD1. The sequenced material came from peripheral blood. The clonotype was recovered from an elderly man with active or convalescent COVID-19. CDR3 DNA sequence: TGTGCCAGTAAGACAGGGCTCAGTATGAACACTGAAGCTTTCTTT. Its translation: CASKTGLSMNTEAFF.